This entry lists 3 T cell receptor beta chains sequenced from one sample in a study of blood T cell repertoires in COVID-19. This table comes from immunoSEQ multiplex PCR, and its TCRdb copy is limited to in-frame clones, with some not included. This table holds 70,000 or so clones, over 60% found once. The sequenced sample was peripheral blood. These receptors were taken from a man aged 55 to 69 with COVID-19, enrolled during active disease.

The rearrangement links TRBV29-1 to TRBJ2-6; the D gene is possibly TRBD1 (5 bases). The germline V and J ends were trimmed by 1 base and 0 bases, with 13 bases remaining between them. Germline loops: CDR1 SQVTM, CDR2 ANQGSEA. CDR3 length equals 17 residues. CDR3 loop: CSVEASQGLSGANVLTF. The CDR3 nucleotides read TGCAGCGTTGAAGCATCCCAGGGCCTCTCTGGGGCCAACGTCCTGACTTTC.

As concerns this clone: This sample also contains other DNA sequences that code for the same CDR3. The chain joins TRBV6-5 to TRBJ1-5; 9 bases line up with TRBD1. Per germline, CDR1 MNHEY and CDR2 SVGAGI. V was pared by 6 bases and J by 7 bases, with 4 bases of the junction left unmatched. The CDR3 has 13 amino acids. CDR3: CASRTGGGQPQHF. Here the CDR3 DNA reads TGTGCCAGCAGGACAGGGGGGGGGCAGCCCCAGCATTTT.

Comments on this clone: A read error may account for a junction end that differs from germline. CDR3 nucleotides: TGTGCCAGCACCCTAACCCCCGGGAGACCTATTTTT. Its protein is CASTLTPGRPIF. The rearrangement joins TRBV2 to TRBJ1-4; D not certain. CDR3 length equals 12 residues. Germline values: CDR1 SNHLY, CDR2 FYNNEI. The complete variable domain, with remaining parts taken from reference TRBV2 and TRBJ1-4, reads EPEVTQTPSHQVTQMGQEVILRCVPISNHLYFYWYRQILGQKVEFLVSFYNNEISEKSEIFDDQFSVERPDGSNFTLKIRSTKLEDSAMYFCASTLTPGRPIFGSGTQLSVL.